The entry below describes one T cell receptor (beta chain). The data are from a study of T cell responses to AZD1222 COVID-19 vaccine. Trimming shortened V by 4 bases and J by 0 bases, and 13 bases separated the two germline ends. The CDR3 consists of 15 residues. Per the germline V gene, CDR1 is GTSNPN and CDR2 is SVGIG (reference sequence). The assay was immunoSEQ multiplex PCR, and TCRdb's table has in-frame clones only and misses some. This table holds 100,000 or so clones, about 88% found once. The sequenced sample was peripheral blood, obtained on day 0 of AZD1222 vaccination. This clonotype was obtained from an adult in good health. The chain links TRBV30 to TRBJ1-3; D is uncertain. Here the CDR3 DNA reads TGTGCCTGGACCCCGGGTAGGGCCTCTGGAAACACCATATATTTT. Translation gives CAWTPGRASGNTIYF.